Following are 14 T cell receptor beta chains from one sample sequenced in a study of blood T cell repertoires in COVID-19. Profiling relied on immunoSEQ multiplex PCR, and the TCRdb table lists in-frame clones only, not all of them. The repertoire has about 140,000 clones, 85% of them found once; the top ten carry about 2.9%. Sequenced: peripheral blood. The receptors were sampled from a middle-aged man with acute or convalescent COVID-19.

The rearrangement joins TRBV27 to TRBJ2-7; 7 bases align to TRBD1. From germline, CDR1 is MNHEY and CDR2 SMNVEV (reference sequence). The CDR3 runs 12 residues. The ends lost 10 bases at V and 7 bases at J; junction bases unmatched: 10. The CDR3 spells CATQQGFGEQYF. The CDR3 region has the DNA TGTGCCACCCAACAGGGGTTTGGGGAGCAGTACTTC.

The chain carries TRBV5-4 and TRBJ2-5, with D unresolved. From germline, CDR1 is SGHNT and CDR2 YYREEE (reference sequence). The CDR3 has 14 amino acids. Between the trimmed V and J ends, which lost 4 bases and 3 bases, there was a span of 13 bases. CDR3 DNA sequence: TGTGCCAGCAGCCAGAGACTTGGTGAAGAGACCCAGTACTTC. Protein: CASSQRLGEETQYF.

The CDR3 nucleotides read TGCGCCAGCAGCTCACAGGTTTTAAACACTGAAGCTTTCTTT. It is translated as CASSSQVLNTEAFF. The rearrangement uses TRBV5-1 and TRBJ1-1; perhaps TRBD1 as D (5 bases). Per the germline V gene, CDR1 is SGHRS and CDR2 is YFSETQ. The CDR3 sequence is 14 residues long. V lost 3 bases, J lost 2 bases, and 11 bases lay in between.

The chain carries TRBV11-2 and TRBJ2-1; 13 bases are shared with TRBD2. Germline V gene data show CDR1 as SGHAT and CDR2 as FQNNGV. The CDR3 consists of 16 residues. After removal of 3 bases from V and 9 bases from J, the junction contained 8 bases not matched to a gene. The CDR3 region is CASSLRGLAGDIEQFF. The DNA for the CDR3 is TGTGCCAGCAGCTTGCGAGGACTAGCGGGAGATATTGAGCAGTTCTTC.

The J gene is TRBJ2-7, the V gene TRBV28; 9 nucleotides agree with TRBD1. Per germline, CDR1 MDHEN and CDR2 SYDVKM. The CDR3 contains 15 residues. The V gene end was trimmed by 7 bases and the J gene end by 2 bases; junction bases not matched to a gene: 9. The CDR3 bases are TGTGCCAGCAAATTCCGGGACAGGGCCCCCTACGAGCAGTACTTC. The encoded protein is CASKFRDRAPYEQYF. The full variable domain, its missing parts supplied by reference TRBV28 and TRBJ2-7, is DVKVTQSSRYLVKRTGEKVFLECVQDMDHENMFWYRQDPGLGLRLIYFSYDVKMKEKGDIPEGYSVSREKKERFSLILESASTNQTSMYLCASKFRDRAPYEQYFGPGTRLTVT.

V gene TRBV5-6 combines with J gene TRBJ1-2; 8 bases line up with TRBD1. With 4 bases clipped from V and 0 bases from J, the junction kept 5 bases outside the gene matches. The CDR3 extends over 15 amino acids. Per the germline V gene, CDR1 is SGHDT and CDR2 is YYEEEE. CDR3 DNA sequence: TGTGCCAGCAGCAAGACAGGGGCTTCTAACTATGGCTACACCTTC. This translates into CASSKTGASNYGYTF.

This chain joins TRBV5-6 and TRBJ2-7, with TRBD1 as a possible D gene (5 bases). Germline assignment: CDR1 SGHDT and CDR2 YYEEEE. The CDR3 length is 15 residues. Trimming pared 2 bases from V and 5 bases from J, leaving 17 bases between. CDR3 nucleotides: TGTGCCAGCAGCTTATGGGCGACCACAGGTAACGAGCAGTACTTC. Amino acids: CASSLWATTGNEQYF.

The rearrangement links TRBV15 to TRBJ1-1; D ambiguous. V shed 5 bases and J shed 4 bases, with 14 bases lying between them. Germline CDR1 reads LNHNV; CDR2 reads YYDKDF (reference sequence). This CDR3 has 14 residues. CDR3: CATSPGGGRTEAFF. CDR3 DNA: TGTGCCACCAGCCCCGGCGGAGGGCGCACTGAAGCTTTCTTT.

The rearrangement links TRBV6-5 to TRBJ1-2; the D gene is possibly TRBD1 (6 bases). Germline V gene lookup returns CDR1 MNHEY and CDR2 SVGAGI. The CDR3 is 15 amino acids. V was trimmed by 4 bases and J by 4 bases, leaving 16 bases between them. This CDR3 is CASSSGTFAFYGYTF. For the CDR3, the DNA is TGTGCCAGCAGTTCCGGGACATTTGCTTTCTATGGCTACACCTTC.

The rearrangement joins TRBV27 to TRBJ1-2, with 8 bases matching TRBD1. The V gene end was trimmed by 0 bases and the J gene end by 1 base; junction bases not matched to a gene: 4. The CDR3 spans 16 residues. Germline-derived CDR1 and CDR2 are MNHEY and SMNVEV (reference sequence). Written as DNA, the CDR3 is TGTGCCAGCAGTTTATCGGGACAGGAGGGTAACTATGGCTACACCTTC. It encodes CASSLSGQEGNYGYTF.

The V and J genes are TRBV14 and TRBJ2-2, with D perhaps TRBD1 (6 bases). The CDR3 is 17 residues long. V was trimmed by 3 bases and J by 1 base, leaving 15 bases between them. Germline V gives CDR1 SGHDN, CDR2 FVKESK. DNA for the CDR3: TGTGCCAGCAGCCACCCGGGACACTCCTGGAACACCGGGGAGCTGTTTTTT. Amino acids: CASSHPGHSWNTGELFF.

By share, this clone ranks as medium-sized. V gene TRBV9 combines with J gene TRBJ2-3, with 7 bases identical to TRBD2. This CDR3 region has 15 residues. CDR1 and CDR2 (germline): SGDLS, YYNGEE. Unmatched junction bases numbered 8, after V lost 3 bases and J lost 4 bases. The CDR3 sequence is CASSDLAEPADTQYF. The DNA for the CDR3 is TGTGCCAGCAGCGACCTAGCGGAGCCGGCAGATACGCAGTATTTT.

The V call is TRBV6-4, the J call TRBJ2-3; D gene uncertain. The germline V and J ends were trimmed by 0 bases and 0 bases, with 4 bases remaining between them. The CDR3 has 14 residues. Germline V gene sequence: CDR1 MRHNA, CDR2 SNTAGT. This CDR3 is CASSDSPSTDTQYF. The CDR3 DNA follows: TGTGCCAGCAGTGACTCCCCTAGCACAGATACGCAGTATTTT.

CDR3 coding DNA: TGTGCCAGCTCACCGGGAGACAGGGTCACTGAAGCTTTCTTT. The encoded protein is CASSPGDRVTEAFF. The gene calls are TRBV18 and TRBJ1-1; 7 nucleotides line up with TRBD1. CDR1 and CDR2 from the germline V gene are KGHSH and LQKENI. The ends lost 3 bases at V and 4 bases at J; junction bases unmatched: 5. The CDR3 contains 14 residues.